Presented here are 14 T cell receptor beta chains from one specimen sequenced in a study of T-cell reconstitution after alpha-beta-depleted transplantation in children. It was with unique molecular identifiers that the TCRbeta library was prepared. MiXCR, applied by TCRdb to the PCR reads, yields one record per CDR3 protein. The sample holds some 240,000 distinct CDR3 sequences, 9.7% seen once. The sample here was PBMCs from the stem cell graft donor, taken from the stem cell graft. The receptor set was obtained from a human donor who donated a stem cell graft to a child with SCID.

Many counts were recorded for this clonotype. The J gene is TRBJ1-2, the V gene TRBV7-2, with D unclear. Germline lookup yields CDR1 SGHTA and CDR2 FQGNSA. The germline V and J ends were trimmed by 5 bases and 5 bases, with 12 bases remaining between them. CDR3 length: 13 amino acids. CDR3 nucleotides: TGTGCCAGCAGCCGACCTCCCCAGTATGGCTACACCTTC. Encoded protein: CASSRPPQYGYTF.

By share, this clonotype counts as hyperexpanded. V and J are TRBV20-1 and TRBJ2-2; 7 positions match TRBD1. V gave up 0 bases and J gave up 0 bases; unmatched junction bases: 4. The CDR3 is 16 residues long. Germline values: CDR1 DFQATT, CDR2 SNEGSKA (reference sequence). The CDR3 nucleotides are TGCAGTGCTAGAGATCTGGACAGGCCGAACACCGGGGAGCTGTTTTTT. As protein: CSARDLDRPNTGELFF.

With regard to this clonotype: At one end the junction does not follow the germline gene, possibly because of a read error. The chain recombines TRBV20-1 with TRBJ1-4; D is undetermined. The CDR3 spans 12 residues. CDR1 is DFQATT, CDR2 SNEGSKA, per germline (reference sequence). In nucleotides, the CDR3 is TGCAGTACTAGAGAATCGGCTAGTGACCTGTTTTTT. It yields the protein CSTRESASDLFF.

This clonotype was detected many times. The chain recombines TRBV2 with TRBJ2-7; no clear D gene. V was clipped by 8 bases and J by 0 bases, with 14 bases between them. The germline V gene has CDR1 SNHLY and CDR2 FYNNEI. The CDR3 consists of 14 residues. In nucleotides, the CDR3 is TGTGCCAGCGAAGTATCCCATAGCTCCTACGAGCAGTACTTC. Encoded protein: CASEVSHSSYEQYF.

This clonotype was seen many times. CDR3 coding DNA: TGCAGCGCCAAGACTCAGCCCCCCCCAGATACGCAGTATTTT. Protein: CSAKTQPPPDTQYF. The chain is built from TRBV29-1 and TRBJ2-3; D unresolved. Germline-derived CDR1 and CDR2 are SQVTM and ANQGSEA. Trimming pared 7 bases from V and 4 bases from J, leaving 18 bases between. This CDR3 is built from 14 residues.

Ten or more counts support this clonotype. V gene TRBV7-8 combines with J gene TRBJ2-1; D could derive from TRBD1 or TRBD2 (5 bases each). CDR3 length: 16 residues. V lost 5 bases, J lost 2 bases, and 16 bases lay in between. From germline, CDR1 is SGHVS and CDR2 FQNEAQ. CDR3 in amino acids: CASSLTVGRAYNEQFF. CDR3 DNA: TGTGCCAGCAGCCTAACGGTGGGACGGGCCTACAATGAGCAGTTCTTC.

Many counts were recorded for this clonotype. This chain uses TRBV29-1 with TRBJ2-5; TRBD2 aligns across 9 bases. The germline gives CDR1 SQVTM, CDR2 ANQGSEA. J was trimmed by 1 base and V by 4 bases; bases with no gene match: 4. This CDR3 spans 14 amino acids. The CDR3 region is CSVGLAGTQETQYF. Written as DNA, the CDR3 is TGCAGCGTTGGCCTAGCGGGGACCCAAGAGACCCAGTACTTC.

This clonotype was seen at least ten times. The rearrangement uses TRBV6-1 and TRBJ1-2; possible D gene TRBD1, 6 bases. The CDR3 covers 14 residues. V lost 5 bases and J lost 7, with 17 bases in between. Germline loops: CDR1 MNHNS, CDR2 SASEGT. CDR3 loop: CASSRGSTEGGYTF. Here the CDR3 DNA reads TGTGCCAGCAGTAGGGGGTCGACAGAGGGTGGCTACACCTTC.

This clonotype occurred many times. The V call is TRBV5-1, the J call TRBJ2-7, with 9 bases that match TRBD2. Germline CDR1 is SGHRS and CDR2 is YFSETQ. J lost 6 bases, V lost 1 base, and 11 bases had no gene match. The CDR3 extends over 16 amino acids. CDR3: CASSLILAGTLREQYF. DNA of the CDR3: TGCGCCAGCAGCTTGATCCTAGCGGGAACGCTACGCGAGCAGTACTTC.

Ten or more counts support this clonotype. The chain links TRBV6-5 to TRBJ1-1; tentative D call: TRBD1 (6 bases). The germline V and J ends were trimmed by 0 bases and 4 bases, with 6 bases remaining between them. CDR3 size: 13 residues. Germline CDR1 MNHEY, CDR2 SVGAGI. CDR3 DNA sequence: TGTGCCAGCAGTTACTCAGGGGGCACTGAAGCTTTCTTT. Its protein product is CASSYSGGTEAFF.

This clonotype showed up many times. The chain carries TRBV24-1 and TRBJ2-4; possibly TRBD2 for D (6 bases). Deletions cut 4 bases from V and 3 bases from J, with 15 bases between. This CDR3 contains 16 residues. Germline values: CDR1 KGHDR, CDR2 SFDVKD. As DNA, the CDR3 is TGTGCCACCAGTGAGGACCAGGGAGGAGGCAAAAACATTCAGTACTTC. Residues: CATSEDQGGGKNIQYF.

This clonotype was found many times. The V gene is TRBV20-1, the J gene TRBJ2-4; D is possibly TRBD1 (5 bases). Germline CDR1 reads DFQATT; CDR2 reads SNEGSKA (reference sequence). V lost 4 bases and J 6 bases, leaving 19 bases between the germline ends. This CDR3 spans 15 amino acids. DNA of the CDR3: TGCAGTGCTAACCCGACCGTGCAGGGAACAAACATTCAGTACTTC. Protein sequence: CSANPTVQGTNIQYF.

This clonotype was counted ten times or more. The rearrangement joins TRBV9 to TRBJ1-5, with D maybe TRBD1 (5 bases). CDR1 and CDR2 from the germline V gene are SGDLS and YYNGEE. The V end lost 4 bases, the J end lost 5 bases, and 16 bases lay between the germline ends. This CDR3 region has 15 residues. The CDR3: CASSPGNRGHQPQHF. In nucleotides, the CDR3 is TGTGCCAGCAGCCCCGGGAATCGGGGACATCAGCCCCAGCATTTT.

In this sample, this clonotype turned up many times. V usage is TRBV7-2 and J usage is TRBJ2-2, with D perhaps matching TRBD1 or TRBD2 (5 bases each). Germline loops: CDR1 SGHTA, CDR2 FQGNSA. CDR3 length: 14 residues. Trimming took off 5 bases at V and 8 bases at J, with 15 bases between the two ends. The CDR3 sequence: CASSAGTAGGELFF. The CDR3 nucleotides are TGTGCCAGCAGCGCAGGGACCGCTGGGGGGGAGCTGTTTTTT.